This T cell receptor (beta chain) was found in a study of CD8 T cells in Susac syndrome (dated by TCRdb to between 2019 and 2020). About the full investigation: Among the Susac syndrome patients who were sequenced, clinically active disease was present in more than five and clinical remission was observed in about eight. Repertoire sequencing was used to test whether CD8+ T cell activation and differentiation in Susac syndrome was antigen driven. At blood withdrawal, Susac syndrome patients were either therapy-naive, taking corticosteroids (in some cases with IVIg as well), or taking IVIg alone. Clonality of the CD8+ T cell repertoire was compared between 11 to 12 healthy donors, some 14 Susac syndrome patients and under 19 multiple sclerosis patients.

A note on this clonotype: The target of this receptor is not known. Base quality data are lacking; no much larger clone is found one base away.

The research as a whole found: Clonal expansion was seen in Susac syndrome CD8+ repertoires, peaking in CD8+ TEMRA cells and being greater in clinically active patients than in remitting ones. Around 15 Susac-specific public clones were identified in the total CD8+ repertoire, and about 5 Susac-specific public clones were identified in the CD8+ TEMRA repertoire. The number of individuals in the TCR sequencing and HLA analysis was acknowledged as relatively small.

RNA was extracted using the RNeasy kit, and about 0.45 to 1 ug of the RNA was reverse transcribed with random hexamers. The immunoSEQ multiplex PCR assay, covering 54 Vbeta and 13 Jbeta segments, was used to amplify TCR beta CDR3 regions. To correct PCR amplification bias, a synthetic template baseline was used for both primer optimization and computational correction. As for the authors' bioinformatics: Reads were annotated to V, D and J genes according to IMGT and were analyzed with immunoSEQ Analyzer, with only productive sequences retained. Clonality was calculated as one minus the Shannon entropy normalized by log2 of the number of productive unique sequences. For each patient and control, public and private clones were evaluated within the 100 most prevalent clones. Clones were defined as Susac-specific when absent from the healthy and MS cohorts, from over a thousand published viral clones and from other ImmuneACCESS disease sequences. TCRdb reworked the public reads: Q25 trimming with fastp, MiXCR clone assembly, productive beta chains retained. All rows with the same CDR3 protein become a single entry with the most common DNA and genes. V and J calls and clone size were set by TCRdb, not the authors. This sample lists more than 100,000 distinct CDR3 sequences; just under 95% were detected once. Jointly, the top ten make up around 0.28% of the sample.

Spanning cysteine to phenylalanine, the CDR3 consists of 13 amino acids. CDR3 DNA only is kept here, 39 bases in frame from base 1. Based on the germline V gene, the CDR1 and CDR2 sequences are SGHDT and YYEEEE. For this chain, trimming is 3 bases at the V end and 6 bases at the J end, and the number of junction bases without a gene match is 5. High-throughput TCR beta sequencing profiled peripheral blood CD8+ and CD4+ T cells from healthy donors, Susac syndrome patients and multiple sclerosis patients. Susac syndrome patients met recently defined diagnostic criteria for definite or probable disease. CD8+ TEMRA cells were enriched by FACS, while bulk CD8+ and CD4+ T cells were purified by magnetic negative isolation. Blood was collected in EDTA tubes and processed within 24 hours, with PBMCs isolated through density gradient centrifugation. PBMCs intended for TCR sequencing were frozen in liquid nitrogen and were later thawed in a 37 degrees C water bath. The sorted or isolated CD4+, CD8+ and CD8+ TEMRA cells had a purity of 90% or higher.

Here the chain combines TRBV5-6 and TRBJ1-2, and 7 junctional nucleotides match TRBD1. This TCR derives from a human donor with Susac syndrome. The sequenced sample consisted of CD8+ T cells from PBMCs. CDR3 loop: CASSSVDRDGYTF. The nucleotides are TGTGCCAGCAGCTCGGTCGACAGGGATGGCTACACCTTC.